The rows below give T cell receptor beta chains drawn from one sample of a study of synovial regulatory T cells in juvenile arthritis. Only in-frame clones appear in the TCRdb table, and some are missing; sequencing was by immunoSEQ multiplex PCR. The specimen's table records approximately 2,000 clones. Sequencing used Treg cells from the synovium. The receptors were sampled from a donor aged 2-35 years with juvenile idiopathic arthritis. Both conserved end residues are part of each CDR3. Fields, in order: clone size, V gene, J gene, CDR3 protein. Clone size is given as once, few, many or a size class.

medium-sized,TRBV6-6,TRBJ2-7,CASSTGTGNYEQYF
medium-sized,TRBV10-3,TRBJ1-5,CAISEHRGTNQPQHF
medium-sized,TRBV7-2,TRBJ2-7,CASSLRRSGEQYF
medium-sized,TRBV7-2,TRBJ2-3,CASSFPLDTQYF
medium-sized,TRBV7-2,TRBJ1-2,CASSISGTETGYTF
medium-sized,TRBV18,TRBJ1-1,CASSPGQLNTEAFF
medium-sized,TRBV19,TRBJ1-6,CASSNRDRLNSPLHF
medium-sized,TRBV7-2,TRBJ2-1,CASSLGAGANIEQFF
medium-sized,TRBV30,TRBJ2-5,CAWSWGETQYF
medium-sized,TRBV30,TRBJ1-1,CAWSGTQNTEAFF
medium-sized,TRBV7-2,TRBJ2-7,CASSLNLYEQYF
medium-sized,TRBV2,TRBJ1-3,CASSRQGVGNTIYF
medium-sized,TRBV4-2,TRBJ2-3,CASSRSQGGFTDTQYF
medium-sized,TRBV4-1,TRBJ1-3,CASSQRPLDSGNTIYF
medium-sized,TRBV7-2,TRBJ2-7,CASSLGPSQGRSYEQYF
medium-sized,TRBV29-1,TRBJ1-2,CSTKMGTGGNYGYTF
medium-sized,TRBV19,TRBJ2-6,CASSARPSLYGRWTSGANVLTF
medium-sized,TRBV11-2,TRBJ2-5,CASSHSSPWETQYF
medium-sized,TRBV7-2,TRBJ2-5,CASSFGETQYF
medium-sized,TRBV28,TRBJ2-7,CASSFPPQWGQYF
medium-sized,TRBV27,TRBJ1-2,CASTFSGQGHAYGYTF
medium-sized,TRBV2,TRBJ2-6,CASDSSGANVLTF
medium-sized,TRBV5-6,TRBJ1-4,CASSSPGLTHEKLFF
medium-sized,TRBV7-9,TRBJ2-7,CASTKGQNLRWYF